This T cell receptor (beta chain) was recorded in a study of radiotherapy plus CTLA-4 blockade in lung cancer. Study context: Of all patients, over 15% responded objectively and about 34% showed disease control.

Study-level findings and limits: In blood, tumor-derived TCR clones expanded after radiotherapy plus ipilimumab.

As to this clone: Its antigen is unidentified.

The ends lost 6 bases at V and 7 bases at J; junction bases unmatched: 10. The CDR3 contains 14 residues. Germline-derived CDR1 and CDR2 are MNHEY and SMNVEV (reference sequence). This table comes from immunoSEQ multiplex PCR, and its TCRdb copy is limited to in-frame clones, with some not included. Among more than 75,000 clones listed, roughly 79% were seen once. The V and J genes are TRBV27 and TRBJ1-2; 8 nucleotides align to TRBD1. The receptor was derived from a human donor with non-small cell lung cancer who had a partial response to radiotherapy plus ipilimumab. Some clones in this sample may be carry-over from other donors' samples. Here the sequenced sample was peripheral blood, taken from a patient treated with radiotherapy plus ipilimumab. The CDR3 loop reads CASRSGQGTGGYTF. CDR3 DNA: TGTGCCAGCAGGTCCGGACAGGGAACGGGTGGCTACACCTTC.